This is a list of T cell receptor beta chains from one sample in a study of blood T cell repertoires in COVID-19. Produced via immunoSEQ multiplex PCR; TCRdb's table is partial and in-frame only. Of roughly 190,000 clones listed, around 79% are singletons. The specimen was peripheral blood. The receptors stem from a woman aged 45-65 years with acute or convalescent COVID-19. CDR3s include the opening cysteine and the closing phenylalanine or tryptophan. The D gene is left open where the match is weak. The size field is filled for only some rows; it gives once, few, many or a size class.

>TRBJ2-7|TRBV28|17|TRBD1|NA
TGTGCCAGCCAGACCGGGACAGGGAGCCCAACTACCTACGAGCAGTACTTC
CASQTGTGSPTTYEQYF
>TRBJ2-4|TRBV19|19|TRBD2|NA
TGTGCCAGTAGTGAACTAGCGGGAGGCGGTGATGGTTCCAAAAACATTCAGTACTTC
CASSELAGGGDGSKNIQYF
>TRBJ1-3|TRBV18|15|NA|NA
TGTGCCAGCTCACCCGGCCTGGCGGGGCAAAACACCATATATTTT
CASSPGLAGQNTIYF
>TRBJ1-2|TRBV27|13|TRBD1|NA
TGTGCCAGCGGTACAGGGGCTAACTATGGCTACACCTTC
CASGTGANYGYTF
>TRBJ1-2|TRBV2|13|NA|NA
TGTGCCAGCAGTGGGGTGGCCGGGGATGGCTACACCTTC
CASSGVAGDGYTF
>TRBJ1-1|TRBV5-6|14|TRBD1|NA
TGTGCCAGCAGCATGACCGGGACAGGGGTTGAAGCTTTCTTT
CASSMTGTGVEAFF
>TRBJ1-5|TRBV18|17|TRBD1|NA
TGTGCCAGCTCACCCGACGGGACAGGGGGCCGTGGTCAGCCCCAGCATTTT
CASSPDGTGGRGQPQHF
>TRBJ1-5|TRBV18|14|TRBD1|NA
TGTGCCAGCTCACAGACAGGGGGCAATCAGCCCCAGCATTTT
CASSQTGGNQPQHF
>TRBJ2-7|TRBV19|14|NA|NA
TGTGCCAGTAGTGTACAGGGAAACACCTACGAGCAGTACTTC
CASSVQGNTYEQYF
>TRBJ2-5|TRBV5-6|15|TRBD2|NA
TGTGCCAGCAGCTTTAATAGCGGGGGCCAAGAGACCCAGTACTTC
CASSFNSGGQETQYF
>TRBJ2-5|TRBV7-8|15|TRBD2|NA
TGTGCCAGCAGCTTTGGACTAGCAGTAAGAGAGACCCAGTACTTC
CASSFGLAVRETQYF
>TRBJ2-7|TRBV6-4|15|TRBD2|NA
TGTGCCAGCAGTGACCACGGACTAGCCCCCGTCGAGCAGTACTTC
CASSDHGLAPVEQYF
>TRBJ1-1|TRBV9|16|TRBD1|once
TGTGCCAGCAGCGAGAGAGGGGACAGTTTGAACACTGAAGCTTTCTTT
CASSERGDSLNTEAFF
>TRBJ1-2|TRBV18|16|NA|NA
TGTGCCAGCTCCGATTACCCCAGGAAAATTAACTATGGCTACACCTTC
CASSDYPRKINYGYTF
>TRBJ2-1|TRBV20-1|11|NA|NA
TGCAGTGCTCCTCCGGGCAATGAGCAGTTCTTC
CSAPPGNEQFF
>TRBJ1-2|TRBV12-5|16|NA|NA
TGTGCTAGTGGTTTGGGGACCGGGACAAGGGCTCATGGCTACACCTTC
CASGLGTGTRAHGYTF
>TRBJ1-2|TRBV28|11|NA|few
TGTGCCAGCAGTCCAAGAGGTGGCTACACCTTC
CASSPRGGYTF
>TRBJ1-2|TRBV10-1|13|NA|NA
TGCGCCAGCAGTGATGATAGGAGGGAAGGCTACACCTTC
CASSDDRREGYTF
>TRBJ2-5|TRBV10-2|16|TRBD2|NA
TGCGCCAGCAGTGGGAGACTAGCGGGGGCCCAAGAGACCCAGTACTTC
CASSGRLAGAQETQYF
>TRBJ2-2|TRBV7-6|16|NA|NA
TGTGCCAGCAGCTTATTTGGCGGGGCGAACACCGGGGAGCTGTTTTTT
CASSLFGGANTGELFF
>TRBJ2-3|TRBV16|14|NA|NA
TGTGCCAGCAGCACGAACATGGCCACAGATACGCAGTATTTT
CASSTNMATDTQYF
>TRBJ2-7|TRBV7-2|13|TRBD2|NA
TGTGCCAGCAGCGGGGGAGGGAGATACGAGCAGTACTTC
CASSGGGRYEQYF
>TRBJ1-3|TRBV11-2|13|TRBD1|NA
TGTGCCAGCAGAGGGACAGGCGGAAACACCATATATTTT
CASRGTGGNTIYF
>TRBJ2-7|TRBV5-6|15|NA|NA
TGTGCCAGCAGCTTGGGAGGGAGGCTTTTCCCAGTGCAGTACTTC
CASSLGGRLFPVQYF
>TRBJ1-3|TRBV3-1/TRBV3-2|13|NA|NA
TGTGCCAGCAGCCAAGGCGTGGGGCAAGTCATATATTTT
CASSQGVGQVIYF
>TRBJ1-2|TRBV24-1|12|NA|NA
TGTGCCACCAGTGCAGGACTCGATGGCTACACCTTC
CATSAGLDGYTF
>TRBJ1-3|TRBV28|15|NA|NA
TGTGCCAGCAGTTTAACGTGGGCCGTAGGAAACACCATATATTTT
CASSLTWAVGNTIYF
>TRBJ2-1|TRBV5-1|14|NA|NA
TGCGCCAGCAGCTTGAGCTCCTCCCTGAGGGAGCAGTTCTTC
CASSLSSSLREQFF
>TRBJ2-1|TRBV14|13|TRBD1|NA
TGTGCCAGCAGCCAACAGGGGGCAGGTGAGCAGTTCTTC
CASSQQGAGEQFF
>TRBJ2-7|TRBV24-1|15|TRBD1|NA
TGTGCCACCAGTGACCCGGGACAGGGGGCTTACGAGCAGTACTTC
CATSDPGQGAYEQYF